This T cell receptor beta chain emerged from a study of T cells in Graves' hyperthyroidism and ophthalmopathy. Overall study results and limits: Most expanded thyroid clonotypes above 0.001 also appeared in blood. Ophthalmopathy prediction by the model preceded onset by a median approximately 6.1 months.

Amplification of TCR beta CDR3 regions used RNA as the template. When the TCR CDR3 underwent first-round RT-PCR, the HTBI primer set was used. One entry per CDR3 protein, called by TCRdb with MiXCR from the multiplex PCR reads. The profile shows hundreds of thousands of distinct CDR3 sequences, less than 25% of them singletons. This clonotype showed up just a few times. Its antigen is currently unknown. Unmatched junction bases numbered 15, after V lost 6 bases and J lost 11 bases. The CDR3 has 15 amino acids. Disease duration was under 3 months in the ophthalmopathy patients, who also had a Clinical Activity Score of at least 3 and a NOSPECS grade of at least 4. Those patients with uncontrolled infection, other autoimmune disease, pregnancy or lactation were excluded.

This sequence was found in a man aged 30 to 39 with Graves' ophthalmopathy. What was sequenced was blood. This rearrangement joins TRBV12-3 or TRBV12-4 to TRBJ1-5; TRBD1 agrees at 8 bases. Written as DNA, the CDR3 is TGTGCCAGCAGCAAAACCCAGGGGGCCTGGATTTCCCAGCATTTT. The encoded protein is CASSKTQGAWISQHF.